The clone carrying this TCR beta chain was found many times. Its target is not known. A single base separates this from a much larger clone, so it may be a read error. TCRdb independently ran MiXCR on the multiplex PCR reads; one entry per CDR3 protein. Of approximately 89,000 distinct CDR3 sequences listed, approximately 30% are singletons. Samples came from axillary lymph nodes draining the breast cancer. This sample was taken from a study of breast tumors, draining lymph nodes, adjacent tissues. Study outcomes and limitations: Tumor and nontumor repertoires were significantly more similar in luminal-like than in basal-like breast cancer. Compared with lymph nodes, tumors were less diverse; compared with nontumor tissue, more. Findings are consistent with lymph node origin and intratumoral expansion of most tumor T cells.

The CDR3 spans 14 residues. In germline, CDR1 is DFQATT, CDR2 SNEGSKA (reference sequence). The chain combines TRBV20-1 with TRBJ2-1; D not certain. The receptor was derived from a female donor with breast cancer. Some clones in this sample may be carry-over from other donors' samples. The sample comprised axillary lymph node tissue. For the CDR3, the DNA is TGCAGTGCTACAAATGAGTTACGCTACACTGAGCAGTTCTTC. As protein: CSATNELRYTEQFF.